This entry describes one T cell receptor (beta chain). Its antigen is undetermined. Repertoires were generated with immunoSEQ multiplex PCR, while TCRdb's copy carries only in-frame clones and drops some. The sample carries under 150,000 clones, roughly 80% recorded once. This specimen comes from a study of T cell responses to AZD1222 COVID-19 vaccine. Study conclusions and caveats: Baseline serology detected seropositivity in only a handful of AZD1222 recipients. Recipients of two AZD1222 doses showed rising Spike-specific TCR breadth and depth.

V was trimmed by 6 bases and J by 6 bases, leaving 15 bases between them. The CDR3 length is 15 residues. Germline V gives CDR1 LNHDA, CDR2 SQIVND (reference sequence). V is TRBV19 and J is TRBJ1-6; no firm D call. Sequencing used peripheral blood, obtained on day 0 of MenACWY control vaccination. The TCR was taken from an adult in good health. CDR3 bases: TGTGCCAGTAGCCAGACCCGGGTCCTTAATTCACCCCTCCACTTT. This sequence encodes CASSQTRVLNSPLHF.